Presented here are 7 T cell receptor beta chains from one specimen sequenced in a study of cytomegalovirus exposure and HLA in healthy donors listed by TCRdb under 2017. Libraries were constructed by the immunoSEQ multiplex PCR assay. For the multiplex PCR, a mixture combining 60 forward primers for TCR Vbeta segments and 13 reverse primers for TCR Jbeta segments was used. Imported from immuneACCESS, the table was reduced by TCRdb to in-frame sequences with V and J called. These copies leave out some clones; in studies compared against another copy, an unresolved V gene accounts for under half, and the cause of the remainder is not known. Across this sample there are some 130,000 clones, with 75% to 85% seen only once. Approximately 2.6% of the sample lies in the top ten. Sequencing was carried out using PBMCs. These receptors all stem from a man between 50 and 59 years old in good health and CMV-seronegative.

The J gene is TRBJ2-7, the V gene TRBV30, with 11 bases aligning to TRBD1. V dropped 4 bases and J dropped 0; count of bases not matched to a gene: 5. The CDR3 has 15 residues. The germline CDR1 and CDR2 sequences are GTSNPN and SVGIG (reference sequence). In DNA form, the CDR3 reads TGTGCCTGGAACCCCGGGACAGGGGGCTCCTACGAGCAGTACTTC. It codes for CAWNPGTGGSYEQYF.

The chain is built from TRBV6-5 and TRBJ1-5; D possibly corresponds to TRBD1 (6 bases). The V gene lost 5 bases and the J gene lost 2 bases, with 13 bases spanning the gap. The CDR3 runs to 15 residues. Germline values: CDR1 MNHEY, CDR2 SVGAGI. CDR3 loop: CASSGGARGNQPQHF. For the CDR3, the DNA is TGTGCCAGCAGTGGGGGGGCGCGTGGCAATCAGCCCCAGCATTTT.

The chain is built from TRBV5-1 and TRBJ1-2; D uncertain. CDR3 length equals 15 residues. The germline V gene encodes CDR1 SGHRS and CDR2 YFSETQ. Trimming pared 0 bases from V and 0 bases from J, leaving 9 bases between. CDR3 sequence: CASSLGLLSNYGYTF. For the CDR3, the DNA is TGCGCCAGCAGCTTGGGCCTATTATCTAACTATGGCTACACCTTC.

The chain couples TRBV4-2 to TRBJ1-3, with D hard to call. Looked up from germline, CDR1 is LGHNA and CDR2 is YNFKEQ. This CDR3 is 16 amino acids long. Trimming removed 2 bases at V and 0 bases at J, with 11 bases between. The CDR3 spells CASSQSTWSSGNTIYF. DNA of the CDR3: TGTGCCAGCAGCCAAAGTACGTGGAGCTCTGGAAACACCATATATTTT.

This rearrangement joins TRBV7-2 to TRBJ2-1; no reliable D call. Trimming shortened V by 5 bases and J by 2 bases, and 13 bases separated the two germline ends. CDR1 is SGHTA, CDR2 FQGNSA, per germline. This CDR3 is 15 amino acids long. Written as DNA, the CDR3 is TGTGCCAGCAGCACACCCCGGGTCCCCTACAATGAGCAGTTCTTC. Translation gives CASSTPRVPYNEQFF.

The chain employs TRBV15 and TRBJ1-2; 11 bases map to TRBD1. The trim removed 0 bases at V and 8 bases at J, leaving 17 bases unmatched. The CDR3 has 19 amino acids. Germline V CDR1 and CDR2: LNHNV, YYDKDF (reference sequence). CDR3 in DNA: TGTGCCACCAGCAGAGATCCCCTCGCCGGGACAGGGGGTGATAGCGGCTACACCTTC. It translates to CATSRDPLAGTGGDSGYTF.

The chain is built from TRBV10-3 and TRBJ2-3; TRBD1 matches 10 bases. The CDR3 totals 16 residues. Trimming cost V 7 bases and J 4 bases; bases outside gene matches: 11. CDR1 is ENHRY, CDR2 SYGVKD, per germline. CDR3 sequence: CAINHRQGAVADTQYF. CDR3 nucleotides: TGTGCCATCAACCACCGACAGGGGGCAGTGGCAGATACGCAGTATTTT.